These 31 T cell receptor beta chains originate from one sample sequenced in a study of blood T cell repertoires in COVID-19. The assay was immunoSEQ multiplex PCR, and TCRdb's table has in-frame clones only and misses some. The sample holds around 160,000 clones, 84% seen once. The sequenced sample consisted of PBMCs or T cells enriched from blood (not recorded which). These receptors all come from a woman in her forties or fifties who had been exposed to COVID-19.

The chain links TRBV6-5 to TRBJ1-2, with D perhaps matching TRBD1 (5 bases). The CDR3 is made up of 12 amino acids. Germline values: CDR1 MNHEY, CDR2 SVGAGI. The V end was cut by 6 bases, the J end by 4 bases, with 9 bases between. The CDR3 sequence is CASSRTGYGYTF. The DNA for the CDR3 is TGTGCCAGCAGCCGCACAGGCTATGGCTACACCTTC.

The V and J genes are TRBV4-3 and TRBJ1-2, with TRBD1 matching over 10 bases. The junction had 9 bases not matched to a gene; V was cut back by 4 bases and J by 4 bases. This CDR3 is built from 16 residues. CDR1 LGHNA and CDR2 YSLEER come from the germline V gene. The CDR3 spells CASSLLRDRGLYGYTF. The DNA for the CDR3 is TGCGCCAGCAGCCTCCTTCGGGACAGGGGACTCTATGGCTACACCTTC.

The CDR3 DNA reads TGTGCCAGCAGCTTAGATCCTAGCGGGAGTTTGGCGCAGTATTTT. Its translation: CASSLDPSGSLAQYF. The V and J genes are TRBV7-2 and TRBJ2-3, with 10 positions matching TRBD2. Looked up from germline, CDR1 is SGHTA and CDR2 is FQGNSA. The CDR3 has 15 residues. With 1 base clipped from V and 10 bases from J, the junction kept 8 bases outside the gene matches. Full variable domain (missing parts from reference TRBV7-2 and TRBJ2-3): GAGVSQSPSNKVTEKGKDVELRCDPISGHTALYWYRQSLGQGLEFLIYFQGNSAPDKSGLPSDRFSAERTGGSVSTLTIQRTQQEDSAVYLCASSLDPSGSLAQYFGPGTRLTVL.

The J gene is TRBJ2-7, the V gene TRBV5-4; 11 positions match TRBD2. With V trimmed by 2 bases and J by 2 bases, 9 bases remained unmatched. CDR3 length: 17 residues. Germline V gene data show CDR1 as SGHNT and CDR2 as YYREEE (reference sequence). CDR3 bases: TGTGCCAGCAGCTTCTATCAGGGGACTAGCGGAACCTACGAGCAGTACTTC. Translated, it gives CASSFYQGTSGTYEQYF. Full variable domain (remainder filled in from reference TRBV5-4 and TRBJ2-7): ETGVTQSPTHLIKTRGQQVTLRCSSQSGHNTVSWYQQALGQGPQFIFQYYREEENGRGNFPPRFSGLQFPNYSSELNVNALELDDSALYLCASSFYQGTSGTYEQYFGPGTRLTVT.

To note about this clone: Within the sample, other DNA sequences also encode this same CDR3. V usage is TRBV12-3 or TRBV12-4 and J usage is TRBJ1-2, with D unclear. Trimming took off 1 base at V and 6 bases at J, with 3 bases between the two ends. The CDR3 loop spans 11 amino acids. DNA for the CDR3: TGTGCCAGCAGTTTAGGCGATGGCTACACCTTC. Translating gives CASSLGDGYTF.

V and J are TRBV4-3 and TRBJ2-3; TRBD1 is a possible D gene (6 bases). The CDR3 loop spans 14 amino acids. The ends were cut back, 4 bases at V and 7 bases at J, with 15 bases in the middle. Per germline, CDR1 LGHNA and CDR2 YSLEER. Here the CDR3 reads CASSPSPQGNTQYF. DNA for the CDR3: TGCGCCAGCAGCCCCTCCCCACAGGGAAATACGCAGTATTTT.

This clone was counted a few times. The chain links TRBV10-3 to TRBJ2-3; the D gene is possibly TRBD1 (5 bases). V was pared by 4 bases and J by 5 bases, with 16 bases between. CDR1 ENHRY and CDR2 SYGVKD come from the germline V gene. CDR3 length: 15 residues. Here the CDR3 reads CAISARSGQEDTQYF. The CDR3 region has the DNA TGTGCCATCAGTGCACGTTCTGGACAAGAAGATACGCAGTATTTT.

The chain is built from TRBV6-5 and TRBJ2-1, with D perhaps TRBD2 (7 bases). This CDR3 has 14 residues. Trimming removed 7 bases at V and 7 bases at J, with 17 bases between. Germline CDR1 reads MNHEY; CDR2 reads SVGAGI. The CDR3 loop is CASTLRGGGNEQFF. The CDR3 nucleotides read TGTGCCAGCACCTTGCGGGGAGGGGGGAATGAGCAGTTCTTC.

This clone was picked up one time. The chain couples TRBV27 to TRBJ2-5; 12 nucleotides match TRBD2. This CDR3 has 16 residues. The V gene end was trimmed by 6 bases and the J gene end by 4 bases; junction bases not matched to a gene: 9. Germline CDR1 is MNHEY and CDR2 is SMNVEV (reference sequence). The CDR3 region is CASRPEPGLAGETQYF. The CDR3 DNA reads TGTGCCAGCAGGCCAGAACCGGGACTAGCGGGAGAGACCCAGTACTTC.

V usage is TRBV2 and J usage is TRBJ2-7, with 10 bases that match TRBD1. CDR1 and CDR2 from the germline V gene are SNHLY and FYNNEI. The CDR3 consists of 16 residues. Trimming at V came to 3 bases and at J to 3 bases, leaving 8 bases not matched to a gene. The CDR3 is CASSDATGQGFYEQYF. The CDR3 DNA reads TGTGCCAGCAGTGACGCAACGGGACAGGGGTTCTACGAGCAGTACTTC. The whole variable domain, remainder taken from reference TRBV2 and TRBJ2-7, is EPEVTQTPSHQVTQMGQEVILRCVPISNHLYFYWYRQILGQKVEFLVSFYNNEISEKSEIFDDQFSVERPDGSNFTLKIRSTKLEDSAMYFCASSDATGQGFYEQYFGPGTRLTVT.

The chain is built from TRBV2 and TRBJ2-5; possibly TRBD1 for D (6 bases). The CDR3 contains 13 residues. V lost 7 bases to trimming and J lost 7 bases, with 16 bases between them. Germline-derived CDR1 and CDR2 are SNHLY and FYNNEI. The CDR3, as DNA: TGTGCCAGCAAGTCAGGGAGCAGGGGGACCCAGTACTTC. Translated, it gives CASKSGSRGTQYF.

V and J are TRBV25-1 and TRBJ1-1; D ambiguous. Trimming took 0 bases from V and 1 from J, leaving 3 bases between them. The CDR3 spans 13 residues. Per germline, CDR1 MGHDK and CDR2 SYGVNS. The CDR3 loop is CASSEYGNTEAFF. The DNA for the CDR3 is TGTGCCAGCAGTGAATACGGGAACACTGAAGCTTTCTTT.

The chain employs TRBV7-3 and TRBJ2-1, with 8 bases lining up with TRBD1. The CDR3 consists of 15 residues. Germline V gene sequence: CDR1 SGHTA, CDR2 FQGTGA. V lost 2 bases and J lost 10; bases outside the gene matches: 10. The CDR3: CASSLAGQGWGEQFF. In DNA, the CDR3 is TGTGCCAGCAGCTTAGCCGGACAGGGATGGGGCGAGCAGTTCTTC.

The rearrangement uses TRBV4-3 and TRBJ2-7; 9 nucleotides agree with TRBD1. CDR3 length equals 15 residues. The junction had 11 bases not matched to a gene; V was cut back by 4 bases and J by 7 bases. Germline V gene data show CDR1 as LGHNA and CDR2 as YSLEER. The CDR3 here is CASSPNTGQGFEQYF. In nucleotides, the CDR3 is TGCGCCAGCAGCCCGAATACGGGACAGGGCTTTGAGCAGTACTTC.

This chain links TRBV2 with TRBJ1-6; possible D gene TRBD1, 5 bases. Trimming took off 7 bases at V and 0 bases at J, with 10 bases between the two ends. CDR3 length: 15 amino acids. CDR1 SNHLY and CDR2 FYNNEI come from the germline V gene. DNA for the CDR3: TGTGCCAGCACCACCGACAGCTCCTATAATTCACCCCTCCACTTT. It specifies CASTTDSSYNSPLHF.

The chain joins TRBV7-9 to TRBJ2-5; possibly TRBD1 for D (6 bases). CDR1 is SEHNR, CDR2 FQNEAQ, per germline (reference sequence). The CDR3 has 14 residues. Trimming shortened V by 4 bases and J by 2 bases, and 11 bases separated the two germline ends. As DNA, the CDR3 is TGTGCCAGCAGCTCTAGGACAGCTCAAGAGACCCAGTACTTC. It yields the protein CASSSRTAQETQYF.

This chain links TRBV4-3 with TRBJ2-5; 8 bases are shared with TRBD2. The V gene end was trimmed by 0 bases and the J gene end by 4 bases; junction bases not matched to a gene: 13. The CDR3 consists of 18 residues. Germline values: CDR1 LGHNA, CDR2 YSLEER. As DNA, the CDR3 is TGCGCCAGCAGCCAAGATGGCGATAGCGGGATGAAGCGAGAGACCCAGTACTTC. It translates to CASSQDGDSGMKRETQYF.

The V call is TRBV2, the J call TRBJ2-3, with 7 bases matching TRBD2. CDR3 length: 15 residues. The V and J ends lost 6 bases and 0 bases, in that order; junction bases with no gene match: 6. The V gene's germline CDR1 is SNHLY and CDR2 FYNNEI. The CDR3 region has the DNA TGTGCCAGCAGAGGAGGGAGGGCGAGCACAGATACGCAGTATTTT. Amino acids: CASRGGRASTDTQYF.

The genes are TRBV21-1 and TRBJ2-1; the D segment call TRBD2 is taken from the table without a DNA check. TRBV21-1 is flagged as a pseudogene. The CDR3 sequence is 15 residues long. In nucleotides, the CDR3 is TGTGCCAGCAGCAGCGGTCTAGCGGGAGGGCCATCCGTTTTCTTC. Its translation: CASSSGLAGGPSVFF.

This chain connects TRBV2 to TRBJ2-5; 10 bases align to TRBD1. The germline CDR1 and CDR2 sequences are SNHLY and FYNNEI. This CDR3 has 14 residues. V was clipped by 4 bases and J by 5 bases; unmatched bases: 4. CDR3 DNA sequence: TGTGCCAGCAGTGTCGGACAGGGGGGGGAGACCCAGTACTTC. This codes for CASSVGQGGETQYF.

The chain is built from TRBV13 and TRBJ2-2, with 8 nucleotides matching TRBD1. The CDR3 loop spans 17 amino acids. The trim removed 4 bases at V and 0 bases at J, leaving 7 bases unmatched. CDR1 is PRHDT, CDR2 FYEKMQ, per germline (reference sequence). CDR3 region: CASSSRRTGPNTGELFF. The CDR3 nucleotides read TGTGCCAGCAGCTCTCGGAGGACAGGGCCGAACACCGGGGAGCTGTTTTTT.

The chain links TRBV29-1 to TRBJ1-2, with 8 bases that match TRBD1. Germline CDR1 and CDR2: SQVTM and ANQGSEA. This CDR3 has 13 amino acids. With V trimmed by 5 bases and J by 7 bases, 9 bases remained unmatched. This chain's CDR3 is CSVNNRGSPGYTF. DNA of the CDR3: TGCAGCGTTAACAACAGGGGGTCGCCTGGCTACACCTTC. Complete variable domain (other parts from reference TRBV29-1 and TRBJ1-2): SAVISQKPSRDICQRGTSLTIQCQVDSQVTMMFWYRQQPGQSLTLIATANQGSEATYESGFVIDKFPISRPNLTFSTLTVSNMSPEDSSIYLCSVNNRGSPGYTFGSGTRLTVV.

The chain carries TRBV19 and TRBJ1-5; D call uncertain. Trimming took off 5 bases at V and 4 bases at J, with 12 bases between the two ends. CDR1 LNHDA and CDR2 SQIVND come from the germline V gene (reference sequence). The CDR3 extends over 14 amino acids. CDR3 sequence (DNA): TGTGCCAGTAGTGGGCAGTCGGCGAATCAGCCCCAGCATTTT. Encoded protein: CASSGQSANQPQHF.

This clone is a singleton in its sample. The chain employs TRBV5-1 and TRBJ2-2; D is unresolved. This CDR3 comprises 13 residues. Germline V gene lookup returns CDR1 SGHRS and CDR2 YFSETQ. V was trimmed by 5 bases and J by 1 base, leaving 6 bases between them. The CDR3 DNA sequence: TGCGCCAGCAGTCGAGAGAACACCGGGGAGCTGTTTTTT. The encoded protein is CASSRENTGELFF. The full variable domain, completed using reference TRBV5-1 and TRBJ2-2, is KAGVTQTPRYLIKTRGQQVTLSCSPISGHRSVSWYQQTPGQGLQFLFEYFSETQRNKGNFPGRFSGRQFSNSRSEMNVSTLELGDSALYLCASSRENTGELFFGEGSRLTVL.

V gene TRBV7-9 combines with J gene TRBJ2-7; TRBD1 aligns across 8 bases. The CDR3 has 12 amino acids. The junction had 2 bases not matched to a gene; V was cut back by 5 bases and J by 5 bases. The germline CDR1 and CDR2 sequences are SEHNR and FQNEAQ (reference sequence). The CDR3 DNA is TGTGCCAGCAGCCCAGGGGGCAACGAGCAGTACTTC. Amino acid sequence: CASSPGGNEQYF. Full variable domain (missing parts from reference TRBV7-9 and TRBJ2-7): DTGVSQNPRHKITKRGQNVTFRCDPISEHNRLYWYRQTLGQGPEFLTYFQNEAQLEKSRLLSDRFSAERPKGSFSTLEIQRTEQGDSAMYLCASSPGGNEQYFGPGTRLTVT.

This chain joins TRBV6-4 and TRBJ1-6; D gene ambiguous. Trimming pared 0 bases from V and 7 bases from J, leaving 7 bases between. Germline CDR1 MRHNA, CDR2 SNTAGT. The CDR3 spans 14 residues. Here the CDR3 DNA reads TGTGCCAGCAGTGACTCGACGGGGAATTCACCCCTCCACTTT. It translates to CASSDSTGNSPLHF.

This clone was found once. The chain combines TRBV10-3 with TRBJ2-5; D is uncertain. Germline lookup yields CDR1 ENHRY and CDR2 SYGVKD. CDR3 length: 14 residues. The V gene lost 1 base and the J gene lost 5 bases, with 11 bases spanning the gap. DNA of the CDR3: TGTGCCATCAGTGAGTTGAGTAGCCAGGAGACCCAGTACTTC. It codes for CAISELSSQETQYF.

The CDR3 bases are TGTGCCAGCAGCCAAGCGGGCGGGGCCCGGTGGAACATTCAGTACTTC. Its protein is CASSQAGGARWNIQYF. The chain carries TRBV3-1 (or the pseudogene TRBV3-2) and TRBJ2-4; D may be TRBD2 (6 bases). The germline V gene encodes CDR1 LGHDT and CDR2 YNNKEL (reference sequence). This CDR3 comprises 16 residues. The V end lost 1 base, the J end lost 7 bases, and 17 bases lay between the germline ends.

The genes are TRBV5-6 and TRBJ2-7; 11 bases fit TRBD2. This CDR3 comprises 15 residues. J gave up 3 bases and V 4 bases, and 6 bases lay outside the gene matches. Per the germline V gene, CDR1 is SGHDT and CDR2 is YYEEEE. CDR3 nucleotides: TGTGCCAGCAGCCGCCGCGGACTAGCGGGCTACGAGCAGTACTTC. It translates to CASSRRGLAGYEQYF.

The rearrangement links TRBV6-5 to TRBJ1-2; D might be TRBD1 (6 bases). V was pared by 6 bases and J by 0 bases, with 11 bases between. Per the germline V gene, CDR1 is MNHEY and CDR2 is SVGAGI. This CDR3 has 14 amino acids. The CDR3 here is CASRTGTPNYGYTF. As DNA, the CDR3 is TGTGCCAGCAGGACCGGGACACCTAACTATGGCTACACCTTC.

The chain joins TRBV7-9 to TRBJ1-5, with TRBD1 as a possible D gene (5 bases). The V and J ends lost 5 bases and 4 bases respectively, with 15 bases between them. The CDR3 has 15 amino acids. Per the germline V gene, CDR1 is SEHNR and CDR2 is FQNEAQ (reference sequence). The CDR3 is CASSPDGHLNQPQHF. The CDR3, as DNA: TGTGCCAGCAGCCCCGACGGACACTTAAATCAGCCCCAGCATTTT.